These 21 T cell receptor beta chains came from one sample sequenced in a study of T cells in Graves' hyperthyroidism and ophthalmopathy. Researchers amplified the TCR beta CDR3 regions from RNA transcripts. Using the HTBI primer set, a first-round RT-PCR was run on the TCR CDR3. TCRdb recomputed calls from the multiplex PCR reads with MiXCR, one row per CDR3 protein. The table lists around 390,000 distinct CDR3 sequences, 14% of them singletons. Sequencing was done on a sample of blood. The source is a woman in her twenties or thirties with Graves' ophthalmopathy.

This clonotype has just a few counts. This rearrangement joins TRBV6-1 to TRBJ1-1; a weak D match, TRBD1 (5 bases). From germline, CDR1 is MNHNS and CDR2 SASEGT. This CDR3 region has 18 residues. Trimming pared 7 bases from V and 1 base from J, leaving 25 bases between. CDR3 loop: CASNSTRGSFFSNTEAFF. The CDR3 DNA is TGTGCCAGCAACTCAACGAGGGGTAGTTTTTTTTCGAACACTGAAGCTTTCTTT.

This clonotype was seen many times. The chain employs TRBV6-5 and TRBJ2-3; D unresolved. There are 16 residues in the CDR3. The germline V gene has CDR1 MNHEY and CDR2 SVGAGI. V was trimmed by 2 bases and J by 6 bases, leaving 18 bases between them. CDR3 region: CASSYESGPEVDTQYF. CDR3 DNA sequence: TGTGCCAGCAGTTACGAATCAGGTCCCGAGGTGGATACGCAGTATTTT.

This clonotype was observed many times. V is TRBV7-3 and J is TRBJ2-3; TRBD1 matches 8 bases. V dropped 4 bases and J dropped 0; count of bases not matched to a gene: 3. Per germline, CDR1 SGHTA and CDR2 FQGTGA. This CDR3 contains 15 residues. This CDR3 is CASSSRQGSTDTQYF. In DNA form, the CDR3 reads TGTGCCAGCAGCTCAAGACAGGGGAGCACAGATACGCAGTATTTT.

On this clonotype itself: This could be a read error, since a much larger clone is one nucleotide away. The gene calls are TRBV6-1 and TRBJ1-2; D call uncertain. CDR3 length: 13 residues. V lost 7 bases, J lost 2 bases, and 11 bases lay in between. Germline CDR1 MNHNS, CDR2 SASEGT. As DNA, the CDR3 is TGTGCCAGCACTACACATAGCAACTATGGCTACACCTTC. Translated: CASTTHSNYGYTF.

This clonotype was detected many times. V usage is TRBV6-2 or TRBV6-3 and J usage is TRBJ2-1; 14 bases are shared with TRBD2. This CDR3 contains 16 residues. CDR1 and CDR2 from the germline V gene are MNHEY and SVGEGT. Trimming at V came to 6 bases and at J to 1 base, leaving 2 bases not matched to a gene. CDR3 bases: TGTGCCAGCAGGGGGACTAGCGGGAGTTCCTACAATGAGCAGTTCTTC. Translating gives CASRGTSGSSYNEQFF.

V gene TRBV7-6 combines with J gene TRBJ2-3; TRBD1 might be the D (5 bases). V was shortened by 2 bases and J by 6 bases, with 9 bases between the two germline ends. The germline V gene has CDR1 SGHVS and CDR2 FNYEAQ. The CDR3 has 13 residues. The CDR3 is CASSLQGWDTQYF. CDR3 nucleotides: TGTGCCAGCAGCTTACAGGGTTGGGATACGCAGTATTTT.

A few counts support this clonotype. The genes are TRBV20-1 and TRBJ2-7; possible D gene TRBD1, 6 bases. The V end lost 0 bases, the J end lost 1 base, and 13 bases lay between the germline ends. The CDR3 loop spans 15 amino acids. From germline, CDR1 is DFQATT and CDR2 SNEGSKA (reference sequence). The CDR3 nucleotides read TGCAGTGCTAGAGAAAGTCGGGACAATTCCTACGAGCAGTACTTC. Translation: CSARESRDNSYEQYF.

In its sample, this clonotype was seen many times. The V and J genes are TRBV4-2 and TRBJ2-7; 10 bases agree with TRBD1. CDR3 size: 15 residues. CDR1 and CDR2 (germline): LGHNA, YNFKEQ. V lost 0 bases, J lost 6 bases, and 5 bases stayed unmatched. CDR3: CASSQDDDRGREQYF. CDR3 in DNA: TGTGCCAGCAGCCAAGATGACGACAGGGGGCGCGAGCAGTACTTC.

J is TRBJ2-3 and V is TRBV19; 7 nucleotides align to TRBD1. This CDR3 has 13 amino acids. The germline gives CDR1 LNHDA, CDR2 SQIVND (reference sequence). The V segment lost 5 bases and the J segment 5 bases; nucleotides outside the gene matches: 4. As DNA, the CDR3 is TGTGCCAGTAGTTGGACAGGCCGAGATACGCAGTATTTT. Translated: CASSWTGRDTQYF.

The rearrangement links TRBV4-1 to TRBJ2-3, with 8 positions matching TRBD2. Unmatched junction bases numbered 3, after V lost 0 bases and J lost 4 bases. The CDR3 extends over 15 amino acids. Germline V gene sequence: CDR1 MGHRA, CDR2 YSYEKL. The CDR3 DNA reads as TGCGCCAGCAGCCAAGACGGGCGGGGGGCAGATACGCAGTATTTT. As protein: CASSQDGRGADTQYF.

In its sample, this clonotype was seen many times. This rearrangement joins TRBV7-2 to TRBJ1-2, with D perhaps TRBD1 (6 bases). This CDR3 spans 14 amino acids. V lost 6 bases, J lost 7 bases, and 18 bases lay in between. Germline CDR1 reads SGHTA; CDR2 reads FQGNSA. CDR3 protein: CASRPDGGVSGYTF. In nucleotides, the CDR3 is TGTGCCAGCAGACCCGACGGGGGCGTGAGTGGCTACACCTTC.

This clonotype has at least ten counts. The rearrangement links TRBV11-1 to TRBJ1-1, with D possibly being TRBD1 (5 bases). The CDR3 runs 17 residues. The V gene lost 1 base and the J gene lost 7 bases, with 22 bases spanning the gap. Germline-derived CDR1 and CDR2 are SGHAT and FQDESV (reference sequence). The CDR3 nucleotides are TGTGCCAGCAGCTTAGTAGGCCCGGGACGGCTCACCGGTGAAGCTTTCTTT. Encoded protein: CASSLVGPGRLTGEAFF. The full variable domain, completed using reference TRBV11-1 and TRBJ1-1, is EAEVAQSPRYKITEKSQAVAFWCDPISGHATLYWYRQILGQGPELLVQFQDESVVDDSQLPKDRFSAERLKGVDSTLKIQPAELGDSAMYLCASSLVGPGRLTGEAFFGQGTRLTVV.

The chain employs TRBV7-9 and TRBJ2-1; perhaps TRBD1 as D (6 bases). The CDR3 spans 14 residues. Germline V lookup: CDR1 SEHNR, CDR2 FQNEAQ (reference sequence). Trimming stripped 4 bases from V and 6 bases from J, with 13 bases between. The CDR3 loop reads CASSSRDTSNEQFF. The CDR3 DNA sequence: TGTGCCAGCAGCTCCCGGGACACGAGCAATGAGCAGTTCTTC.

This clonotype appeared a few times. The chain uses TRBV9 and TRBJ1-2, with a weak D call TRBD1 (5 bases). The CDR3 sequence is 14 residues long. The V end was cut by 2 bases, the J end by 2 bases, with 10 bases between. Germline CDR1 is SGDLS and CDR2 is YYNGEE. The CDR3 sequence is CASSVDGANYGYTF. The CDR3 nucleotides are TGTGCCAGCAGCGTCGACGGGGCCAACTATGGCTACACCTTC.

The chain has TRBV7-2 and TRBJ1-3; no clear D gene. The V and J ends lost 0 bases and 7 bases respectively, with 7 bases between them. The CDR3 has 13 residues. Per germline, CDR1 SGHTA and CDR2 FQGNSA. CDR3 sequence reads: CASSLALGNTIYF. The CDR3 bases are TGTGCCAGCAGCTTAGCGTTGGGGAACACCATATATTTT.

This clonotype was observed at least ten times. The chain employs TRBV10-2 and TRBJ2-7; TRBD1 is a possible D gene (5 bases). CDR1 WSHSY and CDR2 SAAADI come from the germline V gene. This CDR3 has 14 residues. Between the trimmed V and J ends, which lost 6 bases and 0 bases, there was a span of 12 bases. CDR3 loop: CASRAPDSSYEQYF. CDR3 sequence (DNA): TGCGCCAGCAGGGCGCCCGACAGCTCCTACGAGCAGTACTTC.

Many counts were recorded for this clonotype. The chain couples TRBV6-1 to TRBJ1-3, with D unresolved. V lost 4 bases and J 3 bases, leaving 19 bases between the germline ends. Germline CDR1 and CDR2: MNHNS and SASEGT. There are 17 residues in the CDR3. CDR3 region: CASSADHWGLGGNTIYF. CDR3 nucleotide sequence: TGTGCCAGCAGTGCCGATCACTGGGGTCTCGGTGGAAACACCATATATTTT.

A few counts support this clonotype. The rearrangement uses TRBV5-6 and TRBJ2-1, with D uncertain. Trimming pared 3 bases from V and 5 bases from J, leaving 3 bases between. The V gene's germline CDR1 is SGHDT and CDR2 YYEEEE. CDR3 length: 11 amino acids. The CDR3 sequence is CASSWDNEQFF. As DNA, the CDR3 is TGTGCCAGCAGCTGGGACAATGAGCAGTTCTTC.

This rearrangement joins TRBV11-3 to TRBJ2-1; 8 nucleotides match TRBD2. Germline CDR1 SGHNT, CDR2 YENEEA. This CDR3 has 14 amino acids. J lost 3 bases, V lost 3 bases, and 1 base had no gene match. The CDR3 reads CASSFLAGYNEQFF. For the CDR3, the DNA is TGTGCCAGCAGCTTCCTAGCGGGCTACAATGAGCAGTTCTTC.

This clonotype was seen at least ten times. This sequence joins TRBV11-2 and TRBJ2-7; D may be TRBD1 (6 bases). V was cut by 2 bases and J by 3 bases, with 11 bases left in between. Germline loops: CDR1 SGHAT, CDR2 FQNNGV. The CDR3 length is 14 residues. In DNA, the CDR3 is TGTGCCAGCAGCTTACCACAGGGAAACTACGAGCAGTACTTC. It encodes CASSLPQGNYEQYF.

This clonotype appeared many times. The chain joins TRBV20-1 to TRBJ1-6, with D tentatively TRBD1 (5 bases). CDR1 and CDR2 (germline): DFQATT, SNEGSKA (reference sequence). CDR3 length: 14 amino acids. V was pared by 5 bases and J by 7 bases, with 15 bases between. CDR3 in DNA: TGCAGTGCTGTCCTGGGACCGAGAAATTCACCCCTCCACTTT. Encoded protein: CSAVLGPRNSPLHF.